The clone carrying this TCR beta chain was detected a few times. Its antigen is undetermined. These data originate in a study of T-cell memory formation after mild COVID-19. Study summary: In these data, TCR clusters were largely donor specific. Notes on the study in general: Shrinking CD4+ clones were chiefly CM and EM; CD8+ ones were chiefly EMRA. In pre-infection memory, a portion of responding clones appeared, which suggested that cross-reactive memory joined.

The authors produced TCR alpha and TCR beta cDNA libraries with sample barcodes and UMIs by 5'RACE using constant-segment primers. TCRdb redid the calling of the 5' RACE reads with MiXCR, one entry per CDR3 protein. The sample lists 90,000 to 120,000 distinct CDR3 sequences; 14% were seen once. This receptor was obtained from a man younger than 35 who had mild COVID-19 (a few samples of this study predate the infection). Cell type and time point are not known. Sequences were obtained from PBMCs or a T cell subset sorted from them (not recorded which).

The CDR3 DNA follows: TGTGCCAGCAGTTTACAAAGCGGGGGGGCGACAGATACGCAGTATTTT. The encoded protein is CASSLQSGGATDTQYF. This chain links TRBV27 with TRBJ2-3; 10 bases map to TRBD2. Germline V gene sequence: CDR1 MNHEY, CDR2 SMNVEV (reference sequence). Trimming at V came to 2 bases and at J to 3 bases, leaving 5 bases not matched to a gene. This CDR3 has 16 amino acids.